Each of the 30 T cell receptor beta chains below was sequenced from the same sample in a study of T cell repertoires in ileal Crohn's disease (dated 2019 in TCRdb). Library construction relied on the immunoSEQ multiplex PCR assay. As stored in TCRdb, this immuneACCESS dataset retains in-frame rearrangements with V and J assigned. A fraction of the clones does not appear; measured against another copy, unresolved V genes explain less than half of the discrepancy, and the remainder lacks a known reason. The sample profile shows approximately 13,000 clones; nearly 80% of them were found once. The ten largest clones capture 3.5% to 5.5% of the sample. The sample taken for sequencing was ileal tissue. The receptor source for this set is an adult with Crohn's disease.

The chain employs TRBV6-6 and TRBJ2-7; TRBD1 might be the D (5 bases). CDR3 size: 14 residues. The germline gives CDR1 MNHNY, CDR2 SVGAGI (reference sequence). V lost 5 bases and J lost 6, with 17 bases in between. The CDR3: CASSQQGSIGEQYF. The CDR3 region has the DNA TGTGCCAGCAGTCAGCAGGGTAGTATAGGCGAGCAGTACTTC.

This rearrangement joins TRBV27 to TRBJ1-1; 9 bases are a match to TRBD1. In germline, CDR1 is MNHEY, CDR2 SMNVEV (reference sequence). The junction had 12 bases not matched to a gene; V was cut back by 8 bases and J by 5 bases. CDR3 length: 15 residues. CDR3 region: CASGKRDRAGTEAFF. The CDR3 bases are TGTGCCAGCGGGAAGAGGGACAGGGCTGGGACTGAAGCTTTCTTT.

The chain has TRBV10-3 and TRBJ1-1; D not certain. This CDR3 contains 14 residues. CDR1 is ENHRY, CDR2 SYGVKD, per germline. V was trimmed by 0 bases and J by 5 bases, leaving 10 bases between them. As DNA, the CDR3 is TGTGCCATCAGTGAGTCTTTAGCGCGGACTGAAGCTTTCTTT. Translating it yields CAISESLARTEAFF.

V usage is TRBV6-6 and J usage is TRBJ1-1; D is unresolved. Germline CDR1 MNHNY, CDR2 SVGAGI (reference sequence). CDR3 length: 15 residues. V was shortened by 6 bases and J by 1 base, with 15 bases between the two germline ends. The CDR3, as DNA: TGTGCCAGCAGATTCCGCGACAAGCCGAACACTGAAGCTTTCTTT. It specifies CASRFRDKPNTEAFF.

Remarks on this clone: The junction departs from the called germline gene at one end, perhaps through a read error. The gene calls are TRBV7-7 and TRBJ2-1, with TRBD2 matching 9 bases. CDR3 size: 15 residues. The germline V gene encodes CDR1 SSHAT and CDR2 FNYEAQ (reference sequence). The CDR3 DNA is TGTGCTAGCAGCTTAGGGACTAGCACTTCCAATGAGCAGTTCTTC. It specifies CASSLGTSTSNEQFF.

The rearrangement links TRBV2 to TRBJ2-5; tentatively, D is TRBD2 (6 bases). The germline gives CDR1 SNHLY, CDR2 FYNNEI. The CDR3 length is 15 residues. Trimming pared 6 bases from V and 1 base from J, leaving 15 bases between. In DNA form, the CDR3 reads TGTGCCAGCAGGGGGCTCGGGGGATCCCAAGAGACCCAGTACTTC. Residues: CASRGLGGSQETQYF.

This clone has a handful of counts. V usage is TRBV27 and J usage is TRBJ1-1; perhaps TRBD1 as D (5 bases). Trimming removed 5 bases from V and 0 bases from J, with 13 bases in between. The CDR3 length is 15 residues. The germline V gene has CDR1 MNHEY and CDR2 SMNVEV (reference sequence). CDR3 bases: TGTGCCAGCAGTGGTCGGGCAGGGATGAACACTGAAGCTTTCTTT. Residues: CASSGRAGMNTEAFF.

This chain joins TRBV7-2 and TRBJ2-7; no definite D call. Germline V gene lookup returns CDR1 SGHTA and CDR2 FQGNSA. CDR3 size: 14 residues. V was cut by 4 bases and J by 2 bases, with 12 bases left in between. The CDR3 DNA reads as TGTGCCAGCAGCTCTTTCGACGGAGCCTACGAGCAGTACTTC. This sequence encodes CASSSFDGAYEQYF.

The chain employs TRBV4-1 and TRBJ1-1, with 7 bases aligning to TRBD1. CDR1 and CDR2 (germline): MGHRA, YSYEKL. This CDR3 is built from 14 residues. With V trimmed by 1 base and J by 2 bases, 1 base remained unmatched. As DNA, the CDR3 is TGCGCCAGCAGCCAAGGACAGGGTAACACTGAAGCTTTCTTT. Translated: CASSQGQGNTEAFF.

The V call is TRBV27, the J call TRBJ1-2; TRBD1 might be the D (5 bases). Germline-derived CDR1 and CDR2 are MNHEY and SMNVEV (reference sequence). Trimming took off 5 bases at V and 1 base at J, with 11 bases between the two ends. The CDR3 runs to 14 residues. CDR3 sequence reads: CASSRGAFNYGYTF. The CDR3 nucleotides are TGTGCCAGCAGTCGTGGGGCTTTTAACTATGGCTACACCTTC.

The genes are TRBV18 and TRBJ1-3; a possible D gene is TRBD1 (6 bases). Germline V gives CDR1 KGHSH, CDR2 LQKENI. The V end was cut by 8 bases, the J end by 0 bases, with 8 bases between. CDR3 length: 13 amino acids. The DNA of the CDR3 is TGTGCCAGCCAGGACAGCTCTGGAAACACCATATATTTT. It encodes CASQDSSGNTIYF. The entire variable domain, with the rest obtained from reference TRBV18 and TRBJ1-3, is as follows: NAGVMQNPRHLVRRRGQEARLRCSPMKGHSHVYWYRQLPEEGLKFMVYLQKENIIDESGMPKERFSAEFPKEGPSILRIQQVVRGDSAAYFCASQDSSGNTIYFGEGSWLTVV.

In DNA form, the CDR3 reads TGTGCCAGTAGTATGGCGGGGACTGAAGCTTTCTTT. Its translation is CASSMAGTEAFF. The chain uses TRBV19 and TRBJ1-1; D is undetermined. The ends were cut back, 3 bases at V and 5 bases at J, with 7 bases in the middle. This CDR3 comprises 12 residues. Looked up from germline, CDR1 is LNHDA and CDR2 is SQIVND (reference sequence). Complete variable domain (other parts from reference TRBV19 and TRBJ1-1): DGGITQSPKYLFRKEGQNVTLSCEQNLNHDAMYWYRQDPGQGLRLIYYSQIVNDFQKGDIAEGYSVSREKKESFPLTVTSAQKNPTAFYLCASSMAGTEAFFGQGTRLTVV.

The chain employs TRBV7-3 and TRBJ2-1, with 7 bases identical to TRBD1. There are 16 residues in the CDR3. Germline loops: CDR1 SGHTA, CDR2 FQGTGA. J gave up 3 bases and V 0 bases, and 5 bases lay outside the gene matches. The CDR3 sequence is CASSLTVTGLYNEQFF. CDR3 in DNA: TGTGCCAGCAGCTTAACGGTGACAGGGCTCTACAATGAGCAGTTCTTC.

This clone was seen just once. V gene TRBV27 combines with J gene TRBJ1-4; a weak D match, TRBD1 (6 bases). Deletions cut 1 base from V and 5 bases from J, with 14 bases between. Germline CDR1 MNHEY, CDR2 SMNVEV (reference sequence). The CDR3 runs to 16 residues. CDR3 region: CASSLFGGLTNEKLFF. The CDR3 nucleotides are TGTGCCAGCAGTTTATTCGGGGGGCTTACCAATGAAAAACTGTTTTTT.

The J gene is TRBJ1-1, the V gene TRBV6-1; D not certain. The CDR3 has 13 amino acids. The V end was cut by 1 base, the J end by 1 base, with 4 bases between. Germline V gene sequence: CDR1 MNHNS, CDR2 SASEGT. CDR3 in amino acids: CASSEDGNTEAFF. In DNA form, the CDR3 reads TGTGCCAGCAGTGAAGACGGGAACACTGAAGCTTTCTTT.

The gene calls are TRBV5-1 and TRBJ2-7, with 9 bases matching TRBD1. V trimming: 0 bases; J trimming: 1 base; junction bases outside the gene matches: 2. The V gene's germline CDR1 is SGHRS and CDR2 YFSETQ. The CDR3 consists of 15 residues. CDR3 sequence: CASSLGTGASYEQYF. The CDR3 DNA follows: TGCGCCAGCAGCTTGGGGACAGGGGCTTCCTACGAGCAGTACTTC.

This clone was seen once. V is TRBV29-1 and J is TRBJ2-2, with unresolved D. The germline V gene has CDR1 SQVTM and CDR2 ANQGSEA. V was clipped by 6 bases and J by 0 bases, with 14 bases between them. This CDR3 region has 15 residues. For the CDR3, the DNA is TGCAGCGTGATGGGCCCAAACGCGAACACCGGGGAGCTGTTTTTT. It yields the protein CSVMGPNANTGELFF.

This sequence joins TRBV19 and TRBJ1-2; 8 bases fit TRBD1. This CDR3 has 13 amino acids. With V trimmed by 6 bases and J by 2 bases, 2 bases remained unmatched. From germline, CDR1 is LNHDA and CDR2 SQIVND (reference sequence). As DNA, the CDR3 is TGTGCCAGTAGGGGGGACAGGAACTATGGCTACACCTTC. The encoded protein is CASRGDRNYGYTF.

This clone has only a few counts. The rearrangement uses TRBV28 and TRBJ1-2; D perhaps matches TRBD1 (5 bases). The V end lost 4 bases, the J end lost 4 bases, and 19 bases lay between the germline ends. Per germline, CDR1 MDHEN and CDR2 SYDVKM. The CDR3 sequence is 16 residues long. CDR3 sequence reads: CASSSQNKITGYGYTF. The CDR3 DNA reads TGTGCCAGCAGTTCGCAGAACAAGATCACAGGCTATGGCTACACCTTC.

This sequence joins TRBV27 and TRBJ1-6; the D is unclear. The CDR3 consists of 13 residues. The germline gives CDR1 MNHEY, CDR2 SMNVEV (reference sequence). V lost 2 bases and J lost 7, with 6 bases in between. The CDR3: CASSLEGNSPLHF. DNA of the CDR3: TGTGCCAGCAGTTTAGAGGGAAATTCACCCCTCCACTTT.

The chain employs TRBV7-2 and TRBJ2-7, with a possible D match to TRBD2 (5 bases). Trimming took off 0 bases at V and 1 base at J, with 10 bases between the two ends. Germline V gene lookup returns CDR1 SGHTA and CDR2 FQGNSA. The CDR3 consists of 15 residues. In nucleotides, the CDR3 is TGTGCCAGCAGCTTAGCGTGGAGGAAATCCTACGAGCAGTACTTC. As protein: CASSLAWRKSYEQYF.

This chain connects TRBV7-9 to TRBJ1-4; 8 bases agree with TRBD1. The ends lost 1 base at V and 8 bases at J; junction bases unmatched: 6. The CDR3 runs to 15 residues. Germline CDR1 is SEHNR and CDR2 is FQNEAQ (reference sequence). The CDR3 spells CASSLGGTGPEKLFF. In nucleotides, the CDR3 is TGTGCCAGCAGCTTAGGCGGGACAGGTCCCGAAAAACTGTTTTTT.

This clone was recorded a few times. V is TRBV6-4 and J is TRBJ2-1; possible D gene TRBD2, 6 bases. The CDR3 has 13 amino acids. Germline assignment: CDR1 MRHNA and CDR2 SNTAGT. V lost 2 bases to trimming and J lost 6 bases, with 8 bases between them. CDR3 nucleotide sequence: TGTGCCAGCAGTGACGGGGACTTCAATGAGCAGTTCTTC. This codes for CASSDGDFNEQFF.

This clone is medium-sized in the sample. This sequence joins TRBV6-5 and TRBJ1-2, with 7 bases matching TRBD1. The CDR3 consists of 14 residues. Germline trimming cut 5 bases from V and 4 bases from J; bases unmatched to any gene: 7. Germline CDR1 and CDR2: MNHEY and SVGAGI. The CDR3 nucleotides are TGTGCCAGCAGTAAACGGGACAGCCTCTATGGCTACACCTTC. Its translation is CASSKRDSLYGYTF.

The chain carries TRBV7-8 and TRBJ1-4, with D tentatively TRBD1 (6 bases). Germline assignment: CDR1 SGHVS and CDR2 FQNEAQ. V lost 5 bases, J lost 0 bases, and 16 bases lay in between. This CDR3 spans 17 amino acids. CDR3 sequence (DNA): TGTGCCAGCAGCCCTTCTCGGACAGCTGCAACTAATGAAAAACTGTTTTTT. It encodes CASSPSRTAATNEKLFF.

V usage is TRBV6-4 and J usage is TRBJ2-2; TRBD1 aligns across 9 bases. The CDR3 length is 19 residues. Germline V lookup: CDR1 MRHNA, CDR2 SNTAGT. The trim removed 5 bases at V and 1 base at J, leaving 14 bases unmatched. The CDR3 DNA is TGTGCCAGCAGTAGTAGGCGTGGGACAGGGAGGATGAACACCGGGGAGCTGTTTTTT. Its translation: CASSSRRGTGRMNTGELFF.

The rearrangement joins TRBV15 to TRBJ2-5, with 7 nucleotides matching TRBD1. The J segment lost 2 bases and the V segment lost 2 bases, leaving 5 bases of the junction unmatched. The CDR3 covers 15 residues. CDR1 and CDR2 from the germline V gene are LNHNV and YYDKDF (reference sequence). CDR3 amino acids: CATSRNQGVQETQYF. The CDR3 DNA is TGTGCCACCAGCAGAAACCAGGGGGTTCAAGAGACCCAGTACTTC. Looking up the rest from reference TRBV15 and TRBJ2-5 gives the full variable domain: DAMVIQNPRYQVTQFGKPVTLSCSQTLNHNVMYWYQQKSSQAPKLLFHYYDKDFNNEADTPDNFQSRRPNTSFCFLDIRSPGLGDTAMYLCATSRNQGVQETQYFGPGTRLLVL.

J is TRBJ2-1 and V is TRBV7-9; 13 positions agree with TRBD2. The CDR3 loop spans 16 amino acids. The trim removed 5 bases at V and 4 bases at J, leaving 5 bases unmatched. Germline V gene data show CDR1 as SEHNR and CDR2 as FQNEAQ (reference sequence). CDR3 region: CASSVLAGGIYNEQFF. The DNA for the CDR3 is TGTGCCAGCAGCGTACTAGCGGGGGGGATTTACAATGAGCAGTTCTTC.

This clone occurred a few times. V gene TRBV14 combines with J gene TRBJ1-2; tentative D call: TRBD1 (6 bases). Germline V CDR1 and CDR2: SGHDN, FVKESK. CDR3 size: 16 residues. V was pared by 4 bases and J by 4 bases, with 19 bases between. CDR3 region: CASSRVTQGSGYGYTF. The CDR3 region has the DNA TGTGCCAGCAGCCGAGTGACACAGGGCTCCGGCTATGGCTACACCTTC.

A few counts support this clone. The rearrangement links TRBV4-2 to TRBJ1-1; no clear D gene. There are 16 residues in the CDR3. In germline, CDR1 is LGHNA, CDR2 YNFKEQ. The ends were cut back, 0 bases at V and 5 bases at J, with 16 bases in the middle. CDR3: CASSQEPVFGQTEAFF. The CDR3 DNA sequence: TGTGCCAGCAGCCAAGAGCCTGTTTTTGGGCAGACTGAAGCTTTCTTT.